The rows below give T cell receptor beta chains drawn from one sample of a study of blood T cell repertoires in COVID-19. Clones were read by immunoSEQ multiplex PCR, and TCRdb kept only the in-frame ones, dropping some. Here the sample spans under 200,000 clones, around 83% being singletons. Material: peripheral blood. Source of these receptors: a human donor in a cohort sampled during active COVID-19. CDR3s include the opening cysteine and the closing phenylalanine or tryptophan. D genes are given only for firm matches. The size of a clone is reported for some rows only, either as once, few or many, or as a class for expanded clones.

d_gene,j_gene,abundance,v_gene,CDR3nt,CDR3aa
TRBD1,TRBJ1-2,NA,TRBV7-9,TGTGCCAGCAGCTTCGGACAGGGGAGTAGCTATGGCTACACCTTC,CASSFGQGSSYGYTF
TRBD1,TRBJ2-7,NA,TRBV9,TGTGCCAGCAGCTCAAGACAGGGTGACGACTCTGGAGAGCAGTACTTC,CASSSRQGDDSGEQYF
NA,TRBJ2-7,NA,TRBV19,TGTGCCAGTAGTATAGGATCCGGTTACGAGCAGTACTTC,CASSIGSGYEQYF
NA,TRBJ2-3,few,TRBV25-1,TGTGCCAGCAGTTTACTAGAGGCAGATACGCAGTATTTT,CASSLLEADTQYF
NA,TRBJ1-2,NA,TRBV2,TGTGCCAGCAGTCCAGGGGCAGGCGGCTACACCTTC,CASSPGAGGYTF
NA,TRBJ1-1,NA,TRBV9,TGTGCCAGCAGCGGTCAGGGGAACACTGAAGCTTTCTTT,CASSGQGNTEAFF
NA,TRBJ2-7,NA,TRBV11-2,TGTGCCAGCAGCTCTAGGGGGGGCAGGGGAGGGCCCTACGAGCAGTACTTC,CASSSRGGRGGPYEQYF
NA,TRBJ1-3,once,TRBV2,TGTGCCTCCCAGAAACTCGGGGGGAACGGAAACACCATATATTTT,CASQKLGGNGNTIYF
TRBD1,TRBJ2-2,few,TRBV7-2,TGTGCCAGCAGCTCCACAGGGGGCGGGGAGCTGTTTTTT,CASSSTGGGELFF
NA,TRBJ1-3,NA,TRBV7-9,TGTGCCAGCTACTCTGGAAACACCATATATTTT,CASYSGNTIYF
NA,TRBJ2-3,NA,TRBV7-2,TGTGCCAGCAGCTTATTAACGGGGGTAAGCACAGATACGCAGTATTTT,CASSLLTGVSTDTQYF
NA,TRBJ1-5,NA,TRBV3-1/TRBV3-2,TGTGCCAGCAGCCAAGGGCAGGGGAGCAATCAGCCCCAGCATTTT,CASSQGQGSNQPQHF
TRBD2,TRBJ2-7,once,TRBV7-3,TGTGCCAGCAGCCAGGGACTAGCGGGAGCCAAGGAAGAGCAGTACTTC,CASSQGLAGAKEEQYF
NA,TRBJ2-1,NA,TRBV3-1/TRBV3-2,TGTGCCAGCAGCCATCGGCTAGAGGACTCCTACAATGAGCAGTTCTTC,CASSHRLEDSYNEQFF
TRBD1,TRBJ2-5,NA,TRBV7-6,TGTGCCAGCAGCTTAGGAGGGACAGGATCGCAAGAGACCCAGTACTTC,CASSLGGTGSQETQYF
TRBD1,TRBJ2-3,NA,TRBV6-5,TGTGCCAGCAGGACGACAGGGGGCACAGATACGCAGTATTTT,CASRTTGGTDTQYF
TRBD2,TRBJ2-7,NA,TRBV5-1,TGCGCCAGCAGCAAGCCCGGGACTAGAAATCTCGAGCAGTACTTC,CASSKPGTRNLEQYF
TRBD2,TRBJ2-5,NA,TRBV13,TGTGCCAGCAGCTTAGGTCTAGCGGGAGGAGAGACCCAGTACTTC,CASSLGLAGGETQYF
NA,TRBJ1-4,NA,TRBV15,TGTGCCACCAGCAGAGATCAGGGCCCCGCCGGTTGTTTTTTT,CATSRDQGPAGCFF
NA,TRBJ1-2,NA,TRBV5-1,TGCGCCAGCAGCTTGGACAGTAACTATGGCTACACCTTC,CASSLDSNYGYTF
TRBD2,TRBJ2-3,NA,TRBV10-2,TGCGCCAGCACCAGACTAGCGGGTAGCACAGATACGCAGTATTTT,CASTRLAGSTDTQYF
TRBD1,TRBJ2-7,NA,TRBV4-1,TGCGCCAGCAGCCAAACCGGGACAGGGCATGAGCAGTACTTC,CASSQTGTGHEQYF
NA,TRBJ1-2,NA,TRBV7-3,TGTGCCAGCAGCCCCGCGCCTAACTATGGCTACACCTTC,CASSPAPNYGYTF
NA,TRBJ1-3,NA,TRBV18,TGTGCCAGCTCCGGGAGTATTGCGGCCTCTGGAAACACCATATATTTT,CASSGSIAASGNTIYF
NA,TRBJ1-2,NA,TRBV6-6,TGTGCCAGCAGCAAGGACAGTAACTATGGCTACACCTTC,CASSKDSNYGYTF
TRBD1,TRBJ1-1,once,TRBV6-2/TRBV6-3,TGTGCCAGCAGTATTCGGGACAGAGCAAACACTGAAGCTTTCTTT,CASSIRDRANTEAFF
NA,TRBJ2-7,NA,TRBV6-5,TGTGCCAGCATGCGTCAGAGACGGGATGGGGAGCAGTACTTC,CASMRQRRDGEQYF
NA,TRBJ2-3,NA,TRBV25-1,TGTGCCAGCAGTGGACCATACGACCCAGGGGAAGATACGCAGTATTTT,CASSGPYDPGEDTQYF
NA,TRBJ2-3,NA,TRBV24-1,TGTGCCACCAGTGATTTGGGCGCAGGGCCGAGAGATACGCAGTATTTT,CATSDLGAGPRDTQYF
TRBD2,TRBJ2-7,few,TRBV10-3,TGTGCCACCCGCGGGGGAGGGCCTAAAGGCTACGAGCAGTACTTC,CATRGGGPKGYEQYF
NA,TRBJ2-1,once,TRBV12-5,TGTGCTAGTGATTCCAGGGTCTCCTACAATGAGCAGTTCTTC,CASDSRVSYNEQFF
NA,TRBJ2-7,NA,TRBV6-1,TGTGCCAGCAGTGAAGCCACTAGGGGGCACGGAGGGGGCCTCTACGAGCAGTACTTC,CASSEATRGHGGGLYEQYF
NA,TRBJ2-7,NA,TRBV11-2,TGTGCCAGCAGCCCTTGGGGCTTAAGCTACGAGCAGTACTTC,CASSPWGLSYEQYF
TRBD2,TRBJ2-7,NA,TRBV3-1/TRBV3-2,TGTGCCAGCAGCCAAGGGGTCGGGGGGGCCGCCGAGCAGTACTTC,CASSQGVGGAAEQYF
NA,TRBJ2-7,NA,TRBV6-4,TGTGCCAGCAGTGACTCCGGGATTTCCTACGAGCAGTACTTC,CASSDSGISYEQYF
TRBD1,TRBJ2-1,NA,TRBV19,TGTGCCAGTAGAGCCGGGACAGGGTTATTAGGAAACAATGAGCAGTTCTTC,CASRAGTGLLGNNEQFF
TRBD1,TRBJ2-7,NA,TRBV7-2,TGTGCCAGCAGCTCTGGGACAGGGATTCTCGAGCAGTACTTC,CASSSGTGILEQYF
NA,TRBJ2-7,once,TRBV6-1,TGTGCCAGCAGTGAAGGGACACCCTACGAGCAGTACTTC,CASSEGTPYEQYF
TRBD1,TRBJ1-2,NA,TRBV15,TGTGCCACCAGCAGTCCGACAGGGACCCGGTTCTATGGCTACACCTTC,CATSSPTGTRFYGYTF
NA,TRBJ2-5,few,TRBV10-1,TGCGCCAGCAGTCAACTAGGGGGAGAGACCCAGTACTTC,CASSQLGGETQYF
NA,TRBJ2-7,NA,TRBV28,TGTGCCAGCAGCACCCGACAAGGAAAAAACTCCTACGAGCAGTACTTC,CASSTRQGKNSYEQYF
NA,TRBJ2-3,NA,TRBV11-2,TGTGCCAGCAGCTCCTACCGCGGCTGGGCAGATACGCAGTATTTT,CASSSYRGWADTQYF
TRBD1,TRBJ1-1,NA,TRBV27,TGTGCCAGCAGTTTCCATCGACAGGGCGGTACTGAAGCTTTCTTT,CASSFHRQGGTEAFF
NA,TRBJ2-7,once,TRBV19,TGTGCCAGTAGTATCCGCAGGCTGCCCTACGAGCAGTACTTC,CASSIRRLPYEQYF
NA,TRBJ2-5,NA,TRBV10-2,TGCGCCAGCAGTGAGCATGAGAAGGAGACCCAGTACTTC,CASSEHEKETQYF
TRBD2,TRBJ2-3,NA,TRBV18,TGTGCCAGCTCACCAGCGGGAGCAGATACGCAGTATTTT,CASSPAGADTQYF
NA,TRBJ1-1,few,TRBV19,TGTGCCAGTAGTAACATTGACAGTGGGGTAGCTTTCTTT,CASSNIDSGVAFF
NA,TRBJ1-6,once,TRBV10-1,TGCGCCAGCAGACTGGGCGATAATTCACCCCTCCACTTT,CASRLGDNSPLHF